What follows are 25 T cell receptor beta chains derived from one specimen sequenced in a study of shared clonotypes between healthy human individuals. The method was immunoSEQ multiplex PCR; TCRdb's version includes in-frame clones alone and lacks a portion of them. This sample has roughly 2.2 million clones, with 80% to 95% found just once. Sequenced: naive CD4+ T cells from PBMCs. Sample subset: CD45RA+ positively selected. These receptors all stem from a man aged 18-30 years in good health. Some clones in this sample may be carry-over from other donors' samples.

The sample holds one count of this clone. The same CDR3 arises from other DNA sequences in this sample as well. The V call is TRBV25-1, the J call TRBJ2-6; D not resolved. The CDR3 totals 13 residues. V shed 4 bases and J shed 0 bases, with 1 base lying between them. CDR1 MGHDK and CDR2 SYGVNS come from the germline V gene. CDR3 amino acids: CASSVSGANVLTF. For the CDR3, the DNA is TGTGCCAGCAGTGTCTCTGGGGCCAACGTCCTGACTTTC. Based on the CDR3 plus reference TRBV25-1 and TRBJ2-6, the full variable domain is EADIYQTPRYLVIGTGKKITLECSQTMGHDKMYWYQQDPGMELHLIHYSYGVNSTEKGDLSSESTVSRIRTEHFPLTLESARPSHTSQYLCASSVSGANVLTFGAGSRLTVL.

V is TRBV11-2 and J is TRBJ2-4; a weak D match, TRBD2 (6 bases). Trimming took 5 bases from V and 8 from J, leaving 22 bases between them. The V gene's germline CDR1 is SGHAT and CDR2 FQNNGV. This CDR3 comprises 16 residues. CDR3 DNA sequence: TGTGCCAGCAGCACCCGGGGAGCCTCCTCGGGGGACATTCAGTACTTC. This translates into CASSTRGASSGDIQYF.

This clone was recorded only once. V usage is TRBV27 and J usage is TRBJ1-5; D gene uncertain. V lost 1 base and J lost 6, with 4 bases in between. The CDR3 covers 12 residues. Per the germline V gene, CDR1 is MNHEY and CDR2 is SMNVEV (reference sequence). CDR3 DNA sequence: TGTGCCAGCAGTTTATTATCTCAGCCCCAGCATTTT. Its translation: CASSLLSQPQHF.

The V call is TRBV11-2, the J call TRBJ2-3; perhaps TRBD2 as D (5 bases). Trimming pared 6 bases from V and 6 bases from J, leaving 16 bases between. The CDR3 contains 14 residues. CDR1 and CDR2 from the germline V gene are SGHAT and FQNNGV. The CDR3 sequence: CASSRVTSSDTQYF. In DNA, the CDR3 is TGTGCCAGCAGTAGGGTTACTAGTAGTGATACGCAGTATTTT.

In the case of this clone: Distinct nucleotide sequences in the sample also encode this CDR3. The CDR3 protein is CAWSPGGTGELFF. In DNA, the CDR3 is TGTGCCTGGAGTCCCGGTGGCACCGGGGAGCTGTTTTTT. The gene calls are TRBV30 and TRBJ2-2; D remains unclear. The CDR3 runs to 13 residues. With 2 bases removed from V and 4 bases from J, the gap between germline ends came to 8 bases. The germline CDR1 and CDR2 sequences are GTSNPN and SVGIG (reference sequence). The full variable domain, in which reference TRBV30 and TRBJ2-2 provide the parts outside the CDR3, is SQTIHQWPATLVQPVGSPLSLECTVEGTSNPNLYWYRQAAGRGLQLLFYSVGIGQISSEVPQNLSASRPQDRQFILSSKKLLLSDSGFYLCAWSPGGTGELFFGEGSRLTVL.

The chain joins TRBV4-1 to TRBJ2-3, with D perhaps matching TRBD2 (6 bases). Germline CDR1 is MGHRA and CDR2 is YSYEKL. V gave up 6 bases and J gave up 3 bases, with 16 bases separating them. This CDR3 contains 15 residues. The CDR3 sequence: CASRRRNLATDTQYF. The DNA for the CDR3 is TGCGCCAGCAGGCGACGGAACCTAGCGACAGATACGCAGTATTTT.

The sample holds one count of this clone. This sequence joins TRBV10-1 and TRBJ2-7; TRBD2 aligns across 9 bases. After removal of 2 bases from V and 5 bases from J, the junction contained 4 bases not matched to a gene. The CDR3 spans 14 residues. Germline assignment: CDR1 WNHNN and CDR2 SYGVQD (reference sequence). CDR3 residues: CASSEAGGPHEQYF. CDR3 in DNA: TGCGCCAGCAGTGAGGCGGGAGGGCCTCACGAGCAGTACTTC.

The chain combines TRBV6-6 with TRBJ2-1; D remains ambiguous. The germline V and J ends were trimmed by 3 bases and 7 bases, with 4 bases remaining between them. CDR3 length equals 11 residues. Germline V gene data show CDR1 as MNHNY and CDR2 as SVGAGI (reference sequence). The CDR3 region has the DNA TGTGCCAGCAGTTATAGAAATGAGCAGTTCTTC. It yields the protein CASSYRNEQFF.

The chain carries TRBV15 and TRBJ2-3; the D call may be TRBD1 or TRBD2 (5 bases each). The CDR3 length is 14 residues. The V end lost 8 bases, the J end lost 3 bases, and 15 bases lay between the germline ends. CDR1 and CDR2 (germline): LNHNV, YYDKDF (reference sequence). For the CDR3, the DNA is TGTGCCACCGGGACCAGTCCCCCAACAGATACGCAGTATTTT. This translates into CATGTSPPTDTQYF.

The V and J genes are TRBV18 and TRBJ2-7; D unclear. Trimming pared 2 bases from V and 5 bases from J, leaving 7 bases between. CDR1 and CDR2 (germline): KGHSH, LQKENI. CDR3 length: 12 amino acids. The CDR3 nucleotides read TGTGCCAGCTCACCAATAAAGGACGAGCAGTACTTC. Translating gives CASSPIKDEQYF. The full variable domain, its missing parts supplied by reference TRBV18 and TRBJ2-7, is NAGVMQNPRHLVRRRGQEARLRCSPMKGHSHVYWYRQLPEEGLKFMVYLQKENIIDESGMPKERFSAEFPKEGPSILRIQQVVRGDSAAYFCASSPIKDEQYFGPGTRLTVT.

Worth noting for this clone: The same CDR3 also results from other DNA sequences found in this sample. The chain is built from TRBV5-1 and TRBJ1-4; no clear D gene. The germline V and J ends were trimmed by 0 bases and 0 bases, with 6 bases remaining between them. The V gene's germline CDR1 is SGHRS and CDR2 YFSETQ. The CDR3 contains 15 residues. The CDR3, as DNA: TGCGCCAGCAGCTTGGGACCCTCAACTAATGAAAAACTGTTTTTT. Translation: CASSLGPSTNEKLFF.

This clone was seen just once. The gene calls are TRBV2 and TRBJ2-7, with no clear D. The CDR3 length is 14 residues. V dropped 6 bases and J dropped 6 bases, with 18 bases sitting between them. Germline loops: CDR1 SNHLY, CDR2 FYNNEI. CDR3: CASRPTTVLGEQYF. The CDR3 DNA follows: TGTGCCAGCAGACCCACTACGGTTTTGGGCGAGCAGTACTTC.

CDR3 coding DNA: TGCGCCAGCAGCTTGGGTAGCGGGAGTTTCGATGAGCAGTTCTTC. This codes for CASSLGSGSFDEQFF. The chain joins TRBV5-1 to TRBJ2-1; 9 bases agree with TRBD2. Germline CDR1 SGHRS, CDR2 YFSETQ. The CDR3 is 15 amino acids. V was pared by 0 bases and J by 8 bases, with 6 bases of the junction left unmatched.

The CDR3 is CASSLVQPSSYEQYF. The CDR3 region has the DNA TGCGCCAGCAGCTTGGTTCAGCCCAGCTCCTACGAGCAGTACTTC. The chain uses TRBV5-1 and TRBJ2-7, with no clear D. The CDR3 length is 15 residues. Germline values: CDR1 SGHRS, CDR2 YFSETQ. Trimming stripped 0 bases from V and 0 bases from J, with 10 bases between.

In the case of this clone: The identical CDR3 is also encoded by other nucleotide sequences in the sample. Written as DNA, the CDR3 is TGTGCCAGCAGTCGACAGGAGAACACTGAAGCTTTCTTT. Translating gives CASSRQENTEAFF. The chain is built from TRBV7-9 and TRBJ1-1; a weak D match, TRBD1 (6 bases). Trimming removed 6 bases from V and 1 base from J, with 9 bases in between. Germline V lookup: CDR1 SEHNR, CDR2 FQNEAQ (reference sequence). This CDR3 is 13 amino acids long.

This chain joins TRBV2 and TRBJ1-5, with 11 bases identical to TRBD1. Germline lookup yields CDR1 SNHLY and CDR2 FYNNEI. The CDR3 length is 14 residues. J lost 6 bases, V lost 10 bases, and 8 bases had no gene match. The CDR3 protein is CANGGTGGGQPQHF. Here the CDR3 DNA reads TGTGCCAACGGAGGGACAGGGGGAGGTCAGCCCCAGCATTTT.

This chain connects TRBV7-8 to TRBJ2-7; TRBD1 might be the D (6 bases). CDR1 is SGHVS and CDR2 is FQNEAQ in the germline V gene. Trimming took off 2 bases at V and 1 base at J, with 12 bases between the two ends. The CDR3 consists of 15 residues. For the CDR3, the DNA is TGTGCCAGCAGCTTACAGCCAAGGGGGTCCTACGAGCAGTACTTC. Its protein product is CASSLQPRGSYEQYF.

The chain uses TRBV2 and TRBJ2-1, with 8 bases fitting TRBD2. In germline, CDR1 is SNHLY, CDR2 FYNNEI. V shed 5 bases, J shed 2 bases, and the junction held 5 bases outside the gene matches. This CDR3 region has 15 residues. CDR3 in amino acids: CASSPSGSPYNEQFF. CDR3 coding DNA: TGTGCCAGCAGTCCAAGCGGGAGCCCCTACAATGAGCAGTTCTTC. Based on the CDR3 plus reference TRBV2 and TRBJ2-1, the full variable domain is EPEVTQTPSHQVTQMGQEVILRCVPISNHLYFYWYRQILGQKVEFLVSFYNNEISEKSEIFDDQFSVERPDGSNFTLKIRSTKLEDSAMYFCASSPSGSPYNEQFFGPGTRLTVL.

The V call is TRBV9, the J call TRBJ1-5, with TRBD1 as a possible D gene (5 bases). Trimming left V 5 bases short and J 3 bases short, with 12 bases between. CDR3 length: 14 residues. Germline lookup yields CDR1 SGDLS and CDR2 YYNGEE. The CDR3 region is CASSHAGANQPQHF. In DNA, the CDR3 is TGTGCCAGCAGTCACGCTGGGGCCAATCAGCCCCAGCATTTT.

V and J are TRBV5-5 and TRBJ2-1; TRBD2 agrees at 7 bases. The CDR3 contains 17 residues. The trim removed 0 bases at V and 0 bases at J, leaving 6 bases unmatched. Looked up from germline, CDR1 is SGHKS and CDR2 is YYEKEE (reference sequence). The CDR3 protein is CASSLVPSGTSYNEQFF. The CDR3 region has the DNA TGTGCCAGCAGCTTGGTGCCTAGCGGAACCTCCTACAATGAGCAGTTCTTC.

V and J are TRBV11-3 and TRBJ2-7, with unresolved D. The germline V gene has CDR1 SGHNT and CDR2 YENEEA. The CDR3 totals 13 residues. V lost 4 bases and J lost 1, with 8 bases in between. CDR3 sequence: CASSSGHSYEQYF. The CDR3 DNA reads TGTGCCAGCAGCTCAGGTCATTCCTACGAGCAGTACTTC.

The chain is built from TRBV7-2 and TRBJ2-7; D remains ambiguous. The CDR3 consists of 14 residues. The germline V gene encodes CDR1 SGHTA and CDR2 FQGNSA. Trimming shortened V by 3 bases and J by 2 bases, and 11 bases separated the two germline ends. The chain's CDR3 is CASSFNPGPYEQYF. CDR3 nucleotide sequence: TGTGCCAGCAGCTTTAATCCAGGACCCTACGAGCAGTACTTC.

This clone was recorded only once. This CDR3 is CASSLVGNMRGAFF. The CDR3 region has the DNA TGTGCCAGCAGCTTGGTTGGAAACATGCGGGGGGCTTTCTTT. V gene TRBV5-6 combines with J gene TRBJ1-1, with a tentative D call TRBD1 (5 bases). The V and J ends lost 0 bases and 11 bases respectively, with 17 bases between them. The CDR3 is 14 amino acids. Germline CDR1 SGHDT, CDR2 YYEEEE. The entire variable domain, with the rest obtained from reference TRBV5-6 and TRBJ1-1, is as follows: DAGVTQSPTHLIKTRGQQVTLRCSPKSGHDTVSWYQQALGQGPQFIFQYYEEEERQRGNFPDRFSGHQFPNYSSELNVNALLLGDSALYLCASSLVGNMRGAFFGQGTRLTVV.

The chain joins TRBV19 to TRBJ2-3, with 7 bases aligning to TRBD2. Losses at the gene ends were 6 bases for V and 0 bases for J; bases not matched to a gene: 6. Germline V gene sequence: CDR1 LNHDA, CDR2 SQIVND (reference sequence). The CDR3 is 15 residues long. CDR3 sequence reads: CASRQAGRSTDTQYF. The CDR3 coding sequence is TGTGCCAGTAGACAAGCGGGGAGGAGCACAGATACGCAGTATTTT. The whole variable domain, remainder taken from reference TRBV19 and TRBJ2-3, is DGGITQSPKYLFRKEGQNVTLSCEQNLNHDAMYWYRQDPGQGLRLIYYSQIVNDFQKGDIAEGYSVSREKKESFPLTVTSAQKNPTAFYLCASRQAGRSTDTQYFGPGTRLTVL.

V usage is TRBV19 and J usage is TRBJ2-2, with 7 bases aligning to TRBD2. V gave up 7 bases and J gave up 4 bases; unmatched junction bases: 15. Germline assignment: CDR1 LNHDA and CDR2 SQIVND (reference sequence). CDR3 length: 17 amino acids. The CDR3 DNA reads TGTGCCAGTATCCCACGGGCTAGCGGAACCGGCACCGGGGAGCTGTTTTTT. Protein product: CASIPRASGTGTGELFF.